This note documents a single T cell receptor beta chain sequence. Trimming cost V 1 base and J 10 bases, with 14 bases left between them. The CDR3 contains 14 residues. Germline assignment: CDR1 SGHKS and CDR2 YYEKEE (reference sequence). This sample stems from a study of blood T cell repertoires in COVID-19. Study information: The study drew acute and convalescent COVID-19 samples from the United States, Italy and Spain. T cells, B-cell-depleted T cells, or PBMCs provided the cDNA or gDNA that served as material.

In the original analysis: Amplification of reference gene primers provided the estimated nucleated cell counts. Sequencing was performed with immunoSEQ multiplex PCR; in TCRdb, only in-frame clones are kept and a portion is missing. The V and J calls and clone size are taken from that table; D and trimming were inferred from the DNA. The repertoire holds 120,000 or so clones, more than 75% seen once, with about 3.8% in the top ten. The source material was peripheral blood. This chain joins TRBV5-5 and TRBJ1-4, with D maybe TRBD1 (6 bases). This clonotype originated in a man aged 55 to 69 with acute or convalescent COVID-19. CDR3 in DNA: TGTGCCAGCAGCTTGCCCAGGGGATTAGGAAAACTGTTTTTT. Translation gives CASSLPRGLGKLFF.